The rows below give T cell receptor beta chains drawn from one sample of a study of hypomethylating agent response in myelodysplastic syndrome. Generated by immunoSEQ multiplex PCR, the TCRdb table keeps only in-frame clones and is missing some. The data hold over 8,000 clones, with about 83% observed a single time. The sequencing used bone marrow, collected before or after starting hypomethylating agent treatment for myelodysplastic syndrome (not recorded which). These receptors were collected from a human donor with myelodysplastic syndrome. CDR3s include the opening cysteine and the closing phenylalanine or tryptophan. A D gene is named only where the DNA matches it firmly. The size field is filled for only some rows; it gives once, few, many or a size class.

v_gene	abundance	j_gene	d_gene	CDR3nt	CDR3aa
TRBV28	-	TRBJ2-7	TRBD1	TGTGCCAGCAGTTTAACAGGGGGCAGCGAGCAGTACTTC	CASSLTGGSEQYF
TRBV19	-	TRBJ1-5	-	TGTGCCAGTAGTATACTGAATAGCAATCAGCCCCAGCATTTT	CASSILNSNQPQHF
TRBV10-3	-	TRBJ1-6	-	TGTGCCGTCCGGGGGGAGGAAAACAATTCACCCCTCCACTTT	CAVRGEENNSPLHF
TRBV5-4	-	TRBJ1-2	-	TGTGCCAGCAGCTTGGTCGCCGGCAGCTATGGCTACACCTTC	CASSLVAGSYGYTF
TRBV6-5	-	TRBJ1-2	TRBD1	TGTGCCAGCGGATGGACAGGTGGCGGCTATGGCTACACCTTC	CASGWTGGGYGYTF
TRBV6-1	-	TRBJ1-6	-	TGTGCCAGCAGTGAAGCAGGCGGTCGATCACCCCTCCACTTT	CASSEAGGRSPLHF
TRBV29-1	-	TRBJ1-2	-	TGCAGCGTTGAAGAGGTTAAGGGGTCTGGGGGTTATGGCTACACCTTC	CSVEEVKGSGGYGYTF
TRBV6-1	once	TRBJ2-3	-	TGTGCCAGCATGGTAAATACGCAGTATTTT	CASMVNTQYF
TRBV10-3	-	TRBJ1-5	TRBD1	TGTGCCATCAGGGGACAGCTTAATCAGCCCCAGCATTTT	CAIRGQLNQPQHF
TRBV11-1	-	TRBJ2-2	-	TGTGCCAGCAGCTCCTCCGGGACAACGAACACCGGGGAGCTGTTTTTT	CASSSSGTTNTGELFF
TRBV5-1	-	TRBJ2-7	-	TGCGCCAGCAGTCACGGACGGGCGACTACCTACGAGCAGTACTTC	CASSHGRATTYEQYF
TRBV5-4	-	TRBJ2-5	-	TGTGCCAGCAGCTTGCCGTCCAGGGGCCAAGAGACCCAGTACTTC	CASSLPSRGQETQYF